The present TCR beta chain was sequenced within a study of T cell repertoires and leukemia-associated antigens. This clonotype was seen at least ten times. Its cognate antigen is unknown. TCRdb reprocessed the 5' RACE reads with MiXCR, giving one entry per CDR3 protein. The sample lists 9,800 or so distinct CDR3 sequences; 43% were seen once. The V gene's germline CDR1 is GTSNPN and CDR2 SVGIG (reference sequence). The CDR3 runs 14 residues. Trimming removed 4 bases from V and 2 bases from J, with 15 bases in between. The material sequenced was CD3+ T cells sorted from blood and cultured. The source of this sequence is a female donor in good health. This chain uses TRBV30 with TRBJ2-7, with D unclear. CDR3 nucleotides: TGTGCCTGGACACAATTATCGAAGGCCTACGAGCAGTACTTC. This codes for CAWTQLSKAYEQYF. The variable domain in full, completed from reference TRBV30 and TRBJ2-7, reads SQTIHQWPATLVQPVGSPLSLECTVEGTSNPNLYWYRQAAGRGLQLLFYSVGIGQISSEVPQNLSASRPQDRQFILSSKKLLLSDSGFYLCAWTQLSKAYEQYFGPGTRLTVT.